These 26 T cell receptor beta chains share one sample of origin, sequenced in a study of T cell changes during pregnancy in multiple sclerosis. Assay: immunoSEQ multiplex PCR; the TCRdb copy retains only in-frame clones and omits some. This table has 30,000 to 45,000 clones, around 90% appearing once. This specimen was CD8+ T cells from peripheral blood mononuclear cells, taken before pregnancy. These TCRs come from a female donor with multiple sclerosis, enrolled in a pregnancy study.

The chain has TRBV7-2 and TRBJ2-5; TRBD2 might be the D (8 bases). The germline CDR1 and CDR2 sequences are SGHTA and FQGNSA. This CDR3 contains 15 residues. V was cut by 5 bases and J by 2 bases, with 15 bases left in between. Here the CDR3 DNA reads TGTGCCAGCAGCGTAGGGGGCGGGGGGCAAGAGACCCAGTACTTC. This sequence encodes CASSVGGGGQETQYF.

The chain employs TRBV7-9 and TRBJ2-4; D remains ambiguous. V lost 11 bases and J 0 bases, leaving 11 bases between the germline ends. The CDR3 runs to 13 residues. Germline lookup yields CDR1 SEHNR and CDR2 FQNEAQ (reference sequence). The CDR3 loop is CASSPLAKNIQYF. CDR3 nucleotides: TGTGCCTCGTCCCCCTTAGCCAAAAACATTCAGTACTTC.

The genes are TRBV19 and TRBJ2-7; 8 bases are a match to TRBD2. V shed 1 base and J 1 base; nucleotides not matched to a gene: 3. The CDR3 consists of 15 residues. CDR1 LNHDA and CDR2 SQIVND come from the germline V gene (reference sequence). CDR3 sequence (DNA): TGTGCCAGTAGTATAGGAGCGGGAGAGTCCTACGAGCAGTACTTC. It specifies CASSIGAGESYEQYF. Full variable domain (remainder filled in from reference TRBV19 and TRBJ2-7): DGGITQSPKYLFRKEGQNVTLSCEQNLNHDAMYWYRQDPGQGLRLIYYSQIVNDFQKGDIAEGYSVSREKKESFPLTVTSAQKNPTAFYLCASSIGAGESYEQYFGPGTRLTVT.

V is TRBV7-9 and J is TRBJ2-7; TRBD2 is a possible D gene (6 bases). The CDR3 has 12 residues. Germline CDR1 SEHNR, CDR2 FQNEAQ (reference sequence). The V gene lost 5 bases and the J gene lost 6 bases, with 11 bases spanning the gap. The CDR3 loop reads CASSPTGVEQYF. In DNA, the CDR3 is TGTGCCAGCAGCCCGACGGGAGTCGAGCAGTACTTC.

This chain joins TRBV6-6 and TRBJ1-1; D is possibly TRBD1 (5 bases). Germline-derived CDR1 and CDR2 are MNHNY and SVGAGI (reference sequence). There are 13 residues in the CDR3. V was clipped by 4 bases and J by 4 bases, with 10 bases between them. The CDR3 reads CASSSGGTTEAFF. CDR3 bases: TGTGCCAGCAGTTCCGGAGGGACCACTGAAGCTTTCTTT.

This sequence joins TRBV28 and TRBJ2-3, with 7 bases matching TRBD2. J gave up 3 bases and V 3 bases, and 6 bases lay outside the gene matches. The CDR3 contains 15 residues. Germline V gene sequence: CDR1 MDHEN, CDR2 SYDVKM. The CDR3 sequence is CASSLDGEGTDTQYF. The CDR3 DNA is TGTGCCAGCAGTTTGGACGGGGAGGGAACAGATACGCAGTATTTT.

The V and J genes are TRBV27 and TRBJ2-7, with D hard to call. Germline V gene lookup returns CDR1 MNHEY and CDR2 SMNVEV (reference sequence). The CDR3 is 13 amino acids. V lost 3 bases to trimming and J lost 2 bases, with 8 bases between them. DNA of the CDR3: TGTGCCAGCAGTTTTGGTTCAGCCTACGAGCAGTACTTC. Its translation: CASSFGSAYEQYF.

This chain uses TRBV28 with TRBJ2-1, with 7 bases that match TRBD1. Germline V gene sequence: CDR1 MDHEN, CDR2 SYDVKM. Losses at the gene ends were 5 bases for V and 0 bases for J; bases not matched to a gene: 4. This CDR3 region has 15 residues. CDR3 in amino acids: CASSGQAFSYNEQFF. The CDR3 DNA is TGTGCCAGCAGTGGACAGGCGTTCTCCTACAATGAGCAGTTCTTC.

The chain recombines TRBV28 with TRBJ2-7; perhaps TRBD2 as D (5 bases). The CDR3 has 15 amino acids. CDR1 and CDR2 from the germline V gene are MDHEN and SYDVKM. V shed 0 bases and J shed 4 bases, with 13 bases lying between them. CDR3 in amino acids: CASSLWTTNIYEQYF. Here the CDR3 DNA reads TGTGCCAGCAGTTTATGGACTACGAACATTTACGAGCAGTACTTC.

J is TRBJ1-5 and V is TRBV27; D perhaps matches TRBD1 (6 bases). Trimming removed 1 base at V and 2 bases at J, with 12 bases between. Germline CDR1 MNHEY, CDR2 SMNVEV (reference sequence). This CDR3 contains 16 residues. For the CDR3, the DNA is TGTGCCAGCAGTTTATTGGGGGGGCTGGGCAATCAGCCCCAGCATTTT. The encoded protein is CASSLLGGLGNQPQHF.

The CDR3 protein is CSAQLGNEQFF. CDR3 DNA sequence: TGCAGTGCCCAACTAGGGAATGAGCAGTTCTTC. The V and J genes are TRBV20-1 and TRBJ2-1; tentatively, D is TRBD2 (5 bases). From germline, CDR1 is DFQATT and CDR2 SNEGSKA (reference sequence). Between the trimmed V and J ends, which lost 6 bases and 7 bases, there was a span of 10 bases. The CDR3 length is 11 residues.

The sample holds one count of this clone. The CDR3 DNA reads as TGTGCCAGCAGTCCCGTGGGCAGGGGGCTTAGTCAGCCCCAGCATTTT. Protein sequence: CASSPVGRGLSQPQHF. V usage is TRBV28 and J usage is TRBJ1-5; TRBD1 matches at 8 bases. This CDR3 comprises 16 residues. With 5 bases clipped from V and 6 bases from J, the junction kept 12 bases outside the gene matches. The germline V gene has CDR1 MDHEN and CDR2 SYDVKM.

In DNA form, the CDR3 reads TGTGCCAGCAGCTTAACAGGGGAGAGGAAAGCTTTCTTT. Its translation: CASSLTGERKAFF. The J gene is TRBJ1-1, the V gene TRBV11-2, with 7 bases aligning to TRBD1. Trimming cost V 2 bases and J 9 bases; bases outside gene matches: 6. The CDR3 is 13 amino acids. Germline-derived CDR1 and CDR2 are SGHAT and FQNNGV.

The chain's CDR3 is CASSLGVVPRAFF. CDR3 bases: TGTGCCAGCAGCTTAGGGGTAGTACCGAGGGCTTTCTTT. The chain has TRBV11-2 and TRBJ1-1; the D is unclear. Trimming took off 1 base at V and 11 bases at J, with 14 bases between the two ends. The germline gives CDR1 SGHAT, CDR2 FQNNGV. The CDR3 is made up of 13 amino acids.

The rearrangement uses TRBV18 and TRBJ2-7; 10 bases fit TRBD1. The CDR3 totals 14 residues. Trimming at V came to 6 bases and at J to 3 bases, leaving 5 bases not matched to a gene. Germline values: CDR1 KGHSH, CDR2 LQKENI. The CDR3 coding sequence is TGTGCCAGCTCGAGGACAGGGGGTCTCTACGAGCAGTACTTC. Its protein product is CASSRTGGLYEQYF.

This sequence joins TRBV11-1 and TRBJ2-5, with D unclear. The CDR3 is made up of 13 amino acids. Germline V gene lookup returns CDR1 SGHAT and CDR2 FQDESV (reference sequence). With 2 bases removed from V and 5 bases from J, the gap between germline ends came to 9 bases. The CDR3 DNA reads TGTGCCAGCAGCTTATGGCTCGGGGAGACCCAGTACTTC. Its translation is CASSLWLGETQYF.

This clone was seen just once. V usage is TRBV6-4 and J usage is TRBJ2-3; 9 bases match TRBD2. V gave up 3 bases and J gave up 4 bases; unmatched junction bases: 2. The CDR3 is 14 amino acids. Per the germline V gene, CDR1 is MRHNA and CDR2 is SNTAGT. The CDR3, as DNA: TGTGCCAGCAGTGAGCGGGAGGGCCCAGATACGCAGTATTTT. Translated, it gives CASSEREGPDTQYF.

This chain joins TRBV5-5 and TRBJ1-2; D is undetermined. Between the trimmed V and J ends, which lost 0 bases and 4 bases, there was a span of 4 bases. The CDR3 totals 12 residues. CDR1 SGHKS and CDR2 YYEKEE come from the germline V gene (reference sequence). The chain's CDR3 is CASSLGGYGYTF. For the CDR3, the DNA is TGTGCCAGCAGCTTGGGAGGCTATGGCTACACCTTC.

This rearrangement joins TRBV2 to TRBJ2-7; D possibly corresponds to TRBD1 (6 bases). Germline CDR1 reads SNHLY; CDR2 reads FYNNEI. The CDR3 length is 13 residues. V lost 5 bases and J lost 2, with 10 bases in between. CDR3 DNA sequence: TGTGCCAGCAGTCTGACAGGACCCTACGAGCAGTACTTC. Protein: CASSLTGPYEQYF.

The chain carries TRBV19 and TRBJ2-2; the D gene is possibly TRBD1 (5 bases). The V gene lost 5 bases and the J gene lost 6 bases, with 13 bases spanning the gap. CDR1 LNHDA and CDR2 SQIVND come from the germline V gene (reference sequence). CDR3 length: 14 residues. The CDR3 DNA is TGTGCCAGTAGTTCGCTGACAGCAGCCGGGGAGCTGTTTTTT. Residues: CASSSLTAAGELFF.

This rearrangement joins TRBV19 to TRBJ1-4, with no clear D. CDR3 length equals 17 residues. Germline-derived CDR1 and CDR2 are LNHDA and SQIVND (reference sequence). The V and J ends lost 1 base and 0 bases respectively, with 12 bases between them. Written as DNA, the CDR3 is TGTGCCAGTAGTATAGTTTATCGGGATGCAACTAATGAAAAACTGTTTTTT. This codes for CASSIVYRDATNEKLFF. Filled out from reference TRBV19 and TRBJ1-4, the complete variable domain reads DGGITQSPKYLFRKEGQNVTLSCEQNLNHDAMYWYRQDPGQGLRLIYYSQIVNDFQKGDIAEGYSVSREKKESFPLTVTSAQKNPTAFYLCASSIVYRDATNEKLFFGSGTQLSVL.

The chain employs TRBV27 and TRBJ2-5; D is ambiguous. V lost 5 bases and J 1 base, leaving 11 bases between the germline ends. Per germline, CDR1 MNHEY and CDR2 SMNVEV (reference sequence). The CDR3 totals 14 residues. The CDR3 sequence: CASSRQGLQETQYF. The CDR3 DNA is TGTGCCAGCAGTAGACAAGGCCTCCAAGAGACCCAGTACTTC.

J is TRBJ1-4 and V is TRBV18, with 9 bases identical to TRBD1. The germline V gene has CDR1 KGHSH and CDR2 LQKENI. This CDR3 spans 15 amino acids. Trimming took 0 bases from V and 5 from J; bases not matched to a gene: 1. CDR3 coding DNA: TGTGCCAGCTCACCACCCGACAGGGGGAATGAAAAACTGTTTTTT. It translates to CASSPPDRGNEKLFF.

The J gene is TRBJ2-2, the V gene TRBV30, with D unclear. This CDR3 is built from 13 residues. Trimming removed 0 bases at V and 5 bases at J, with 7 bases between. The V gene's germline CDR1 is GTSNPN and CDR2 SVGIG (reference sequence). CDR3 amino acids: CAWSVSETGELFF. The CDR3 coding sequence is TGTGCCTGGAGTGTATCTGAGACCGGGGAGCTGTTTTTT.

The DNA for the CDR3 is TGTGCCAGCAGCTTGGTGGGGGCCGAGGCTGAAGCTTTCTTT. Translation gives CASSLVGAEAEAFF. The chain has TRBV5-4 and TRBJ1-1; a weak D match, TRBD1 (6 bases). V lost 0 bases and J lost 6, with 12 bases in between. Germline V CDR1 and CDR2: SGHNT, YYREEE (reference sequence). CDR3 length: 14 amino acids.

V is TRBV5-4 and J is TRBJ2-7, with D perhaps TRBD2 (5 bases). Germline V gene lookup returns CDR1 SGHNT and CDR2 YYREEE (reference sequence). The CDR3 loop spans 13 amino acids. V lost 2 bases and J lost 4, with 10 bases in between. The CDR3 loop is CASSFRAGYEQYF. CDR3 coding DNA: TGTGCCAGCAGCTTTCGTGCGGGTTACGAGCAGTACTTC.